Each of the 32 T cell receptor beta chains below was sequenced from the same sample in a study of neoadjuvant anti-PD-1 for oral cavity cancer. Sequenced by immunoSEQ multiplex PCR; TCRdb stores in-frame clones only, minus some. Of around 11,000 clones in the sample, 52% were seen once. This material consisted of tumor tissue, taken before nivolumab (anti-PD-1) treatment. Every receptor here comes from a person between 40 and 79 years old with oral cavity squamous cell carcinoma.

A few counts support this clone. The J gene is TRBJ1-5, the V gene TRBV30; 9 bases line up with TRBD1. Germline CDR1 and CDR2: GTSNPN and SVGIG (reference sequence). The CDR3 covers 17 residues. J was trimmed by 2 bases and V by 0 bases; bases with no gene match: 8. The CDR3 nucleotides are TGTGCCTGGAGTGTCGGGACAGGGCTTGCGGGCAATCAGCCCCAGCATTTT. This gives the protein CAWSVGTGLAGNQPQHF.

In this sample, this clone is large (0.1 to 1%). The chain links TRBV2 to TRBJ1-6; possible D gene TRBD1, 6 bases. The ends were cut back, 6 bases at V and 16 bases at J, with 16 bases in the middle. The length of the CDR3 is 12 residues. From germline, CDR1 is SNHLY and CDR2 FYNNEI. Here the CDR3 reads CASRGDGGDLHF. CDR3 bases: TGTGCCAGCAGGGGAGACGGGGGCGATCTCCACTTT.

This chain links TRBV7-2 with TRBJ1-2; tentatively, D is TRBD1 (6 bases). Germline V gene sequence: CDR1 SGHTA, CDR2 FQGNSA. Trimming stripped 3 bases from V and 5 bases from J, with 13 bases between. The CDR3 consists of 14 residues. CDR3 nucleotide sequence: TGTGCCAGCAGCTTTGACAGGACGGCGTATGGCTACACCTTC. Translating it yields CASSFDRTAYGYTF. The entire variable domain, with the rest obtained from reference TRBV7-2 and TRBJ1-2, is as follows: GAGVSQSPSNKVTEKGKDVELRCDPISGHTALYWYRQSLGQGLEFLIYFQGNSAPDKSGLPSDRFSAERTGGSVSTLTIQRTQQEDSAVYLCASSFDRTAYGYTFGSGTRLTVV.

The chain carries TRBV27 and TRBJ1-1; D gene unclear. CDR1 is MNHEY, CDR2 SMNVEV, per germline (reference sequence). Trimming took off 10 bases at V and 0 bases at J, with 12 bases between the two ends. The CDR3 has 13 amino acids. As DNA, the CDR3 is TGTGCCAACATCGGGTTAATGAACACTGAAGCTTTCTTT. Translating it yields CANIGLMNTEAFF.

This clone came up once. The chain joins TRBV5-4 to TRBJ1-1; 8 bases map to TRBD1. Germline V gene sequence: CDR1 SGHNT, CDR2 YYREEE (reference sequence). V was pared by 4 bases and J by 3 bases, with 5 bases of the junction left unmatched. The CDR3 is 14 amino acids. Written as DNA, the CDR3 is TGTGCCAGCAGCCCGGGGACAGGATACACTGAAGCTTTCTTT. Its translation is CASSPGTGYTEAFF.

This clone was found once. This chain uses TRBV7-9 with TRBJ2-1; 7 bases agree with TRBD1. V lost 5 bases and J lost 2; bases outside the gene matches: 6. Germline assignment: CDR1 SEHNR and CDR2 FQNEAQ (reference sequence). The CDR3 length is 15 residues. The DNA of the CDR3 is TGTGCCAGCAGCCCAACCGGACAGGCCTACAATGAGCAGTTCTTC. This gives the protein CASSPTGQAYNEQFF.

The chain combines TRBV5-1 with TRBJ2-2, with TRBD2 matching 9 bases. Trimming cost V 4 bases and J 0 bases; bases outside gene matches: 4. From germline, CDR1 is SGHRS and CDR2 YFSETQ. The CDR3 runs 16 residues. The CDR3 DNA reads TGCGCCAGCAGCCCGAGCGGGGGGCCGAACACCGGGGAGCTGTTTTTT. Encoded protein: CASSPSGGPNTGELFF.

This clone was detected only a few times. The CDR3: CASSLSTGARGYTF. CDR3 bases: TGTGCCAGCAGTTTATCGACAGGGGCGCGTGGCTACACCTTC. The rearrangement joins TRBV27 to TRBJ1-2; 8 bases map to TRBD1. The CDR3 loop spans 14 amino acids. V lost 0 bases, J lost 7 bases, and 4 bases stayed unmatched. Germline CDR1 MNHEY, CDR2 SMNVEV (reference sequence).

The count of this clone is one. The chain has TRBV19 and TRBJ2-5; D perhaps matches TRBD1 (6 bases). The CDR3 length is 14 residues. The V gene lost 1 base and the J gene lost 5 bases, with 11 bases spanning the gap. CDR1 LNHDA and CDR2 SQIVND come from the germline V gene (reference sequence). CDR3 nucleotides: TGTGCCAGTAGTATAGTACCAGGGGCTGAGACCCAGTACTTC. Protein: CASSIVPGAETQYF.

Here the CDR3 reads CASTPGVNTDTQYF. In DNA form, the CDR3 reads TGTGCCAGCACCCCCGGGGTGAACACAGATACGCAGTATTTT. The chain joins TRBV6-1 to TRBJ2-3; the D gene is possibly TRBD2 (5 bases). With 7 bases removed from V and 2 bases from J, the gap between germline ends came to 13 bases. CDR3 length equals 14 residues. Germline lookup yields CDR1 MNHNS and CDR2 SASEGT.

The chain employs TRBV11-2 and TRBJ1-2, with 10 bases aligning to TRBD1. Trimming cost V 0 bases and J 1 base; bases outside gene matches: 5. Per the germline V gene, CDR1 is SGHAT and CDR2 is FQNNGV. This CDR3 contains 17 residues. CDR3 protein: CASSLDIWDRGNYGYTF. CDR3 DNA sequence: TGTGCCAGCAGCTTAGATATTTGGGACAGGGGTAACTATGGCTACACCTTC.

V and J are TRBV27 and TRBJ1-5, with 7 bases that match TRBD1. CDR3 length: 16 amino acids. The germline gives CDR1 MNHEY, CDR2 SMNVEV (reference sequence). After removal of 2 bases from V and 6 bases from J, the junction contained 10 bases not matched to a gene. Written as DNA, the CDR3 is TGTGCCAGCAGTTTAAAGGGACAGTATTCTCCTCAGCCCCAGCATTTT. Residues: CASSLKGQYSPQPQHF.

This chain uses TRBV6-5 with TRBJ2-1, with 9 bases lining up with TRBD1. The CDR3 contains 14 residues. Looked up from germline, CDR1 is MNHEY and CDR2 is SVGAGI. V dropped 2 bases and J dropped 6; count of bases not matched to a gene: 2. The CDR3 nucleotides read TGTGCCAGCAGTTACGCGGGACAGGGCAATGAGCAGTTCTTC. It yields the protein CASSYAGQGNEQFF.

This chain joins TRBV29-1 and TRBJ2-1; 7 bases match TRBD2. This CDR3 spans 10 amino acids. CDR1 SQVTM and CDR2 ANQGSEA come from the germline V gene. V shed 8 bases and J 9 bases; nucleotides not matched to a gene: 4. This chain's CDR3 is CSLGEGEQFF. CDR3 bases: TGCAGCCTTGGGGAGGGTGAGCAGTTCTTC.

The CDR3 spells CASSPPAGRTSGNTIYF. The CDR3 nucleotides read TGTGCCAGCAGCCCACCGGCGGGACGGACCTCTGGAAACACCATATATTTT. The rearrangement joins TRBV11-3 to TRBJ1-3; D is possibly TRBD1 (5 bases). CDR3 length: 17 amino acids. Looked up from germline, CDR1 is SGHNT and CDR2 is YENEEA. Trimming cost V 5 bases and J 0 bases, with 17 bases left between them.

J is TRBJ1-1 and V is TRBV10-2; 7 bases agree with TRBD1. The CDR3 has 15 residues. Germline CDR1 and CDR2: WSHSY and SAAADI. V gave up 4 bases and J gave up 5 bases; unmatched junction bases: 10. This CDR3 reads CASSAESGTATEAFF. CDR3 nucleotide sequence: TGCGCCAGCAGTGCTGAATCCGGGACAGCTACTGAAGCTTTCTTT.

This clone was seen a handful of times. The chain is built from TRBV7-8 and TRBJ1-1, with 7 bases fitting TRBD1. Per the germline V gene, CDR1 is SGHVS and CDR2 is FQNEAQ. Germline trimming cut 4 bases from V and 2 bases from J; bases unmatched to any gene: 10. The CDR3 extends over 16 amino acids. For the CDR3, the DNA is TGTGCCAGCAGCTACTACAGGGGTAGATACAACACTGAAGCTTTCTTT. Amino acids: CASSYYRGRYNTEAFF.

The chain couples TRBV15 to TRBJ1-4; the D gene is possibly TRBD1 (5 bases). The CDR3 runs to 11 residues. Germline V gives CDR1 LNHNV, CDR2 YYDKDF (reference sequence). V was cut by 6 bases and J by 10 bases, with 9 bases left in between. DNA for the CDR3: TGTGCCACCAGTACAGGACGAAAACTGTTTTTT. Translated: CATSTGRKLFF. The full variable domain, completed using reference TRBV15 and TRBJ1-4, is DAMVIQNPRYQVTQFGKPVTLSCSQTLNHNVMYWYQQKSSQAPKLLFHYYDKDFNNEADTPDNFQSRRPNTSFCFLDIRSPGLGDTAMYLCATSTGRKLFFGSGTQLSVL.

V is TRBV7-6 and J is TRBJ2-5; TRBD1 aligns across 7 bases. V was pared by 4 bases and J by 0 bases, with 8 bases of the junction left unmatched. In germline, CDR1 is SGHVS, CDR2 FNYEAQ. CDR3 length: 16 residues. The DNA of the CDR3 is TGTGCCAGCAGCTACAGGGGCAATAGATACCAAGAGACCCAGTACTTC. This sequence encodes CASSYRGNRYQETQYF.

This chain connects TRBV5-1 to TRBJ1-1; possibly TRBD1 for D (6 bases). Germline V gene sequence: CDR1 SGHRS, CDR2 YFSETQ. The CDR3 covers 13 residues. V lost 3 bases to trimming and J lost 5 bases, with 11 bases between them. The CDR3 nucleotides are TGCGCCAGCAGCTCCGGACAGACGACTGAAGCTTTCTTT. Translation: CASSSGQTTEAFF.

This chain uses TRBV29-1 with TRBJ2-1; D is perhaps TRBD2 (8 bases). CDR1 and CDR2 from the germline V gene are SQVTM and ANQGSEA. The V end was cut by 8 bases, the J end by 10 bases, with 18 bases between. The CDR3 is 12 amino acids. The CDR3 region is CSMMAGGQEQFF. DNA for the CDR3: TGCAGCATGATGGCGGGGGGACAGGAGCAGTTCTTC.

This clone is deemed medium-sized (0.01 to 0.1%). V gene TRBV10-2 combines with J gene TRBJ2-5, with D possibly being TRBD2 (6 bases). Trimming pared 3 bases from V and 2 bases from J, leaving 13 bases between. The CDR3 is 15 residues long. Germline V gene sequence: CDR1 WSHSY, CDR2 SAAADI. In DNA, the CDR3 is TGCGCCAGCAGTGAATATGGGACTCCGCAAGAGACCCAGTACTTC. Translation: CASSEYGTPQETQYF.

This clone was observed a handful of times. The CDR3 DNA reads as TGCGCCAGCAGCTTTTCAGACGGCAGAATTCCCGAGCAGTACTTC. This translates into CASSFSDGRIPEQYF. This rearrangement joins TRBV5-1 to TRBJ2-7; D ambiguous. Trimming removed 2 bases from V and 6 bases from J, with 18 bases in between. CDR3 length: 15 residues. Germline assignment: CDR1 SGHRS and CDR2 YFSETQ.

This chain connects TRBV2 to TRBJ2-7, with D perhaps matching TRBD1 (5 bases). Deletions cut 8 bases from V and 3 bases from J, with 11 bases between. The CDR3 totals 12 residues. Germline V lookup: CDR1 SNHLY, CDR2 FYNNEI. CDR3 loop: CASARGSYEQYF. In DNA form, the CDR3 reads TGTGCCAGCGCTAGGGGTAGCTACGAGCAGTACTTC.

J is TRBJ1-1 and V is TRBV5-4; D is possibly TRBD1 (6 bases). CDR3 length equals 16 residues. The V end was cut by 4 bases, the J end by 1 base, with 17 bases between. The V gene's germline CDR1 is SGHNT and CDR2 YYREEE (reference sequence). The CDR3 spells CASSRENRESNTEAFF. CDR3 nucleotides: TGTGCCAGCAGCCGAGAGAACAGGGAATCGAACACTGAAGCTTTCTTT. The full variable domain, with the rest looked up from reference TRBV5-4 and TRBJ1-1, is ETGVTQSPTHLIKTRGQQVTLRCSSQSGHNTVSWYQQALGQGPQFIFQYYREEENGRGNFPPRFSGLQFPNYSSELNVNALELDDSALYLCASSRENRESNTEAFFGQGTRLTVV.

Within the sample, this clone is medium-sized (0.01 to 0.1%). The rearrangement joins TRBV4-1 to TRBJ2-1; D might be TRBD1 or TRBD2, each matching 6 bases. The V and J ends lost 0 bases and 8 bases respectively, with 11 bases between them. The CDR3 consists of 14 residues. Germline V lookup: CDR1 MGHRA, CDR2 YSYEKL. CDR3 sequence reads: CASSQDWGAYEQFF. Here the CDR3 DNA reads TGCGCCAGCAGCCAAGATTGGGGGGCCTATGAGCAGTTCTTC.

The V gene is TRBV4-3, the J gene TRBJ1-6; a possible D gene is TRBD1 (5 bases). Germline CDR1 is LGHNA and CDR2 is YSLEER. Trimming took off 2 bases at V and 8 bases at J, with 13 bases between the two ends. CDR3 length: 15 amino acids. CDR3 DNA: TGCGCCAGCAGCCAAAAAATAACGACAGATTCACCCCTCCACTTT. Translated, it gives CASSQKITTDSPLHF.

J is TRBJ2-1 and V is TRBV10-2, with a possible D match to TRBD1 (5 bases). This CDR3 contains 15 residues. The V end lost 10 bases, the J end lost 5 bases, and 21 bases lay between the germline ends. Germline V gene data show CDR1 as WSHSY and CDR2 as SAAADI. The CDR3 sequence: CATNYPGPSNNEQFF. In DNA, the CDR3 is TGCGCCACTAACTACCCAGGGCCGAGTAACAATGAGCAGTTCTTC.

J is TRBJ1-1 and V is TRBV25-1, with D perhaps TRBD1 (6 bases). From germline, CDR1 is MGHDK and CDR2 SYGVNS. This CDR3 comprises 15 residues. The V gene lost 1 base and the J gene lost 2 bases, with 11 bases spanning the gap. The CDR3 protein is CASSESVRGNTEAFF. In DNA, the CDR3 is TGTGCCAGCAGTGAATCGGTCAGGGGTAACACTGAAGCTTTCTTT.

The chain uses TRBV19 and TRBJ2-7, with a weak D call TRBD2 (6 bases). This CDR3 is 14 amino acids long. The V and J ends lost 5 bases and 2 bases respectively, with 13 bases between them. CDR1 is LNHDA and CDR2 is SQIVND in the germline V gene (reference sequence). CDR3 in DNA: TGTGCCAGTAGTCCGGGGGTTCGAGCCTACGAGCAGTACTTC. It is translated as CASSPGVRAYEQYF.

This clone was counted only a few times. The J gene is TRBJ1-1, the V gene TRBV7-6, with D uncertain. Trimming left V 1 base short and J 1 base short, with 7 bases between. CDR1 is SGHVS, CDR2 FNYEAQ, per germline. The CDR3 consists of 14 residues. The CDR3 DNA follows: TGTGCCAGCAGCTTAGGGCAGACGAACACTGAAGCTTTCTTT. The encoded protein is CASSLGQTNTEAFF.

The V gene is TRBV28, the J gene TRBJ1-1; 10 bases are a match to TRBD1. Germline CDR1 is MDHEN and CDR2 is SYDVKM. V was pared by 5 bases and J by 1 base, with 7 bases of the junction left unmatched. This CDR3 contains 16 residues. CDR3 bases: TGTGCCAGCAGTCCGGGACAGGGGTTCGCGAACACTGAAGCTTTCTTT. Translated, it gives CASSPGQGFANTEAFF.